The present entry profiles one T cell receptor (beta chain) with its context. This sample is drawn from a study of shared clonotypes between healthy human individuals. Trimming removed 4 bases at V and 3 bases at J, with 16 bases between. The CDR3 loop spans 15 amino acids. Germline V gene sequence: CDR1 SGHNT, CDR2 YYREEE (reference sequence). Researchers ran the assay at a deep level. Sorted-subset replicate PCR reactions contained 200 ng DNA, corresponding to around 30,000 T cell genomes. Libraries were prepared by immunoSEQ multiplex PCR; TCRdb keeps only in-frame clonotypes and omits some of them. In the table there are 700,000 or so clones, more than 70% of which are singletons.

The sample comprised memory CD4+ T cells sorted from blood. The subset here: CD45RA-negative fraction. This chain uses TRBV5-4 with TRBJ1-2, with TRBD1 as a possible D gene (6 bases). The origin of this receptor is a woman aged 25 to 39 in good health. CDR3 loop: CASSIPRAGDYGYTF. The CDR3 bases are TGTGCCAGCAGCATCCCCCGGGCAGGGGACTATGGCTACACCTTC.